This TCR beta chain stems from a study of T cells after yellow fever vaccination (dated by TCRdb to between 2019 and 2020). Broadly, across the study: The SMART-Seq v4 Ultra Low Input RNA kit was used to prepare libraries from fractions with low cell numbers. Blood samples were taken at several timepoints before and after primary and secondary immunization, and bulk PBMC replicates and cell subsets were isolated. To follow T-cell clones before and after both primary and booster YFV17D yellow fever vaccination, bulk TCR alpha and beta repertoires underwent longitudinal sequencing. The cohort comprised two healthy male donors, one aged 18 to 30 and one aged 30 to 40 years.

This clonotype turned up a few times. What this receptor recognizes is not known. No per-base quality is available; no much larger clone lies one base away. V and J lose 7 bases and 6 bases, and a span of 19 bases separates them. Per the germline V gene, MDHEN is the CDR1 and SYDVKM is the CDR2. CDR3 length: 14 amino acids, cysteine to phenylalanine. The entry retains the CDR3 DNA only, 42 bases that are in frame from base 1. The intended sense of this specimen's treatment or condition label: live attenuated yellow fever vaccine strain. At each blood-draw timepoint, two biological replicates of bulk PBMCs were collected. A standard Ficoll-Paque protocol was used to isolate PBMCs from peripheral blood. RNA was extracted with TriZol from bulk PBMCs, CD4 and CD8 fractions, and dextramer-positive and dextramer-negative fractions. Synthesis of TCR cDNA relied on 5'RACE template switching, a step that introduced a universal primer site along with unique molecular identifiers. Priming for cDNA synthesis came from both the TCR alpha and TCR beta constant segments. Two PCR steps were used to amplify libraries, with sample barcodes and sequencing adapters being added in the second step. Sequencing of libraries was performed on Illumina HiSeq 2500 (2x100 bp) or NovaSeq (2x150 bp). Regarding the original processing steps: Demultiplexing of reads and collapsing into UMI consensus sequences were performed with MIGEC, and V(D)J alignment was carried out with MiXCR. Vaccine-responding clonotypes were identified with edgeR using replicate PBMC samples, with FDR below 0.01 and a log2 fold change above 5 up to day 15 being required. Bulk clonotypes were assigned CD4 or CD8 identity according to which sequenced CD4 or CD8 repertoire held them at higher abundance. TCRdb passed the public sequencing reads through fastp at Q25 and MiXCR, retaining productive beta sequences. Rows with one shared CDR3 protein collapse into an entry with the most common genes and DNA. These V and J calls rely on TCRdb rather than the paper's analysis. The sample contains 300,000 to 400,000 distinct CDR3 sequences, about 7.8% of them found a single time. The top ten clonotypes cover approximately 18% of the sample.

Paper-wide results and their limitations: A small share of clonotypes was detected in both CD4 and CD8 compartments, with the overlap likely arising from convergent recombination. Computational filtering was needed because FACS-sorted repertoires could contain abundant contaminating clonotypes from the bulk population. The study included only two donors, which limits how far the findings can be generalized. Compared with the primary T-cell response, the secondary T-cell response was faster but weaker, reaching its peak on day 5 rather than on day 15. After the booster, most of the clones that had expanded following primary vaccination were detected again (roughly 97% of CD4 and 80% to 90% of CD8), which suggests that memory was broadly maintained.

The sequencing here drew on PBMCs, taken roughly seven weeks after the first yellow fever vaccination. The TCR was taken from a man aged 18 to 29 who received the YFV17D yellow fever vaccine. Rearrangement joined TRBV28 to TRBJ2-7, with a tentative D gene TRBD1 over 6 matching bases. The sequenced DNA: TGTGCCAGCACCCCCCAGGGGCGGTGGGGCGAGCAGTACTTC. This sequence encodes CASTPQGRWGEQYF.